This TCR beta chain was retrieved from a study of breast tumors, draining lymph nodes, adjacent tissues. Samples came from axillary lymph nodes draining the breast cancer. This clonotype came up many times. TCRdb re-called the multiplex PCR reads through MiXCR, storing one row per CDR3 protein. The sample lists 150,000 to 200,000 distinct CDR3 sequences; around 35% were seen once. Germline V lookup: CDR1 SGHTA, CDR2 FQGNSA. V shed 1 base and J 4 bases; nucleotides not matched to a gene: 9. The CDR3 length is 16 residues. The genes are TRBV7-2 and TRBJ2-7, with 8 bases matching TRBD2. Sequencing was performed on axillary lymph node tissue. The receptor's source is a female donor with breast cancer. Some clones in this sample may be carry-over from other donors' samples. The chain's CDR3 is CASSLELAAWGYEQYF. Here the CDR3 DNA reads TGTGCCAGCAGCTTAGAACTAGCGGCCTGGGGTTACGAGCAGTACTTC.